Shown below are 10 T cell receptor beta chains from a single sample sequenced in a study of T cell responses to AZD1222 COVID-19 vaccine. This table comes from immunoSEQ multiplex PCR, and its TCRdb copy is limited to in-frame clones, with some not included. The top ten clones hold 1.9% of a sample with 150,000 to 200,000 clones, about 89% of them seen once. Specimen: peripheral blood, collected on day 0 of AZD1222 vaccination. The receptors shown here come from an adult in good health.

The V call is TRBV28, the J call TRBJ1-3, with 11 positions matching TRBD1. Germline V gene sequence: CDR1 MDHEN, CDR2 SYDVKM. V lost 6 bases to trimming and J lost 7 bases; unmatched junction nucleotides: 5. This CDR3 region has 14 residues. The CDR3 region has the DNA TGTGCCAGCAGGGCGGGACAGGGGGAGAACACCATATATTTT. The encoded protein is CASRAGQGENTIYF.

This chain connects TRBV6-2 or TRBV6-3 to TRBJ2-5, with D maybe TRBD1 (6 bases). Between the trimmed V and J ends, which lost 2 bases and 1 base, there was a span of 11 bases. There are 15 residues in the CDR3. CDR1 is MNHEY and CDR2 is SVGEGT in the germline V gene. CDR3 coding DNA: TGTGCCAGCAGTTACAGACAGGTGATCCAAGAGACCCAGTACTTC. Translating it yields CASSYRQVIQETQYF.

This chain uses TRBV6-4 with TRBJ2-3, with D perhaps matching TRBD1 (5 bases). The V end lost 8 bases, the J end lost 0 bases, and 15 bases lay between the germline ends. CDR1 and CDR2 from the germline V gene are MRHNA and SNTAGT. This CDR3 is built from 15 residues. CDR3 residues: CASGQQSSSTDTQYF. The CDR3 nucleotides are TGTGCCAGCGGACAACAGAGCTCTAGCACAGATACGCAGTATTTT.

This chain connects TRBV7-8 to TRBJ2-1, with D possibly TRBD2 on 5 matching bases. This CDR3 has 16 amino acids. Trimming shortened V by 0 bases and J by 4 bases, and 13 bases separated the two germline ends. CDR1 is SGHVS and CDR2 is FQNEAQ in the germline V gene. CDR3 sequence reads: CASSLARQRWYNEQFF. The CDR3 nucleotides are TGTGCCAGCAGCTTAGCGCGTCAGCGGTGGTACAATGAGCAGTTCTTC.

V and J are TRBV5-1 and TRBJ1-4, with D hard to call. CDR3 length: 14 amino acids. CDR1 is SGHRS and CDR2 is YFSETQ in the germline V gene. Between the trimmed V and J ends, which lost 1 base and 7 bases, there was a span of 11 bases. CDR3 nucleotide sequence: TGCGCCAGCAGCTTGTACGGTGATCCTGAAAAACTGTTTTTT. This translates into CASSLYGDPEKLFF.

The rearrangement joins TRBV10-3 to TRBJ1-2; D gene ambiguous. The length of the CDR3 is 14 residues. V was pared by 7 bases and J by 2 bases, with 14 bases between. The germline V gene has CDR1 ENHRY and CDR2 SYGVKD. DNA for the CDR3: TGTGCCATCACCTCCAAAACGGGGAACTATGGCTACACCTTC. It codes for CAITSKTGNYGYTF.

V gene TRBV19 combines with J gene TRBJ1-4; no firm D call. The V gene lost 5 bases and the J gene lost 0 bases, with 10 bases spanning the gap. CDR3 length: 15 amino acids. Germline V CDR1 and CDR2: LNHDA, SQIVND (reference sequence). As DNA, the CDR3 is TGTGCCAGTAGTCGTACGGCGGCAACTAATGAAAAACTGTTTTTT. It encodes CASSRTAATNEKLFF.

V and J are TRBV7-9 and TRBJ2-7; TRBD2 agrees at 7 bases. The CDR3 runs 16 residues. V shed 4 bases and J 2 bases; nucleotides not matched to a gene: 11. Looked up from germline, CDR1 is SEHNR and CDR2 is FQNEAQ (reference sequence). CDR3 sequence (DNA): TGTGCCAGCAGCTCCCCCCGGGAAGGGAGGGCCTACGAGCAGTACTTC. It specifies CASSSPREGRAYEQYF.

The rearrangement joins TRBV9 to TRBJ2-1; D is ambiguous. V was pared by 1 base and J by 8 bases, with 10 bases between. CDR3 length equals 13 residues. Looked up from germline, CDR1 is SGDLS and CDR2 is YYNGEE. CDR3 in amino acids: CASSVSIDHEQFF. The CDR3 DNA reads as TGTGCCAGCAGCGTAAGTATAGATCATGAGCAGTTCTTC.

V is TRBV6-6 and J is TRBJ1-1; D remains ambiguous. This CDR3 comprises 15 residues. Germline V gives CDR1 MNHNY, CDR2 SVGAGI (reference sequence). V was clipped by 7 bases and J by 4 bases, with 19 bases between them. CDR3 sequence reads: CASTPRAPVFTEAFF. CDR3 DNA sequence: TGTGCCAGCACCCCCCGGGCCCCGGTTTTCACTGAAGCTTTCTTT.